These 27 T cell receptor beta chains were sequenced from one sample in a study of T cell repertoires in cytomegalovirus infection. TCRdb ran MiXCR on the reads and lists one entry per CDR3 protein. The profile shows 630,000 or so distinct CDR3 sequences, less than 25% of them singletons. The sample taken for sequencing was CD8+ T cells from PBMCs. Source of these receptors: a human donor in good health (CMV status not recorded). Some clones in this sample may be carry-over from other donors' samples.

This clonotype was found a few times. V gene TRBV10-2 combines with J gene TRBJ2-7, with 7 positions matching TRBD1. The V and J ends lost 4 bases and 2 bases, in that order; junction bases with no gene match: 5. This CDR3 comprises 14 residues. Germline V lookup: CDR1 WSHSY, CDR2 SAAADI. The CDR3 loop is CASSGRTGPYEQYF. Here the CDR3 DNA reads TGCGCCAGCAGTGGGAGGACAGGTCCCTACGAGCAGTACTTC.

The chain combines TRBV4-3 with TRBJ2-1, with D unclear. Germline CDR1 and CDR2: LGHNA and YSLEER. CDR3 length equals 14 residues. V dropped 3 bases and J dropped 5 bases, with 11 bases sitting between them. The CDR3: CASSQPQKDNEQFF. For the CDR3, the DNA is TGCGCCAGCAGCCAGCCCCAGAAGGACAATGAGCAGTTCTTC.

The chain is built from TRBV7-9 and TRBJ2-1; D remains unclear. Trimming removed 4 bases at V and 4 bases at J, with 8 bases between. Germline CDR1 and CDR2: SEHNR and FQNEAQ (reference sequence). The CDR3 sequence is 13 residues long. In DNA form, the CDR3 reads TGTGCCAGCAGCTCCGTTGGGTACAATGAGCAGTTCTTC. Protein: CASSSVGYNEQFF.

The genes are TRBV6-2 or TRBV6-3 and TRBJ2-1; either TRBD1 or TRBD2 may fit D (5 bases each). The germline gives CDR1 MNHEY, CDR2 SVGEGT. The CDR3 is made up of 15 amino acids. The V gene lost 7 bases and the J gene lost 9 bases, with 22 bases spanning the gap. As DNA, the CDR3 is TGTGCCAGCAATCGAGGGACCCCCTTGGAGGTTGAGCAGTTCTTC. This codes for CASNRGTPLEVEQFF.

This clonotype was recorded many times. Sequence at one end of the junction differs from germline and may be a read error. The CDR3 bases are TGTGCTAGCAGCTGGACTAGCGGGGGCACAGATACGCAGTATTTT. It is translated as CASSWTSGGTDTQYF. This sequence joins TRBV7-7 and TRBJ2-3; 12 nucleotides match TRBD2. The germline V gene has CDR1 SSHAT and CDR2 FNYEAQ (reference sequence). The CDR3 runs to 15 residues.

This clonotype appeared many times. This rearrangement joins TRBV28 to TRBJ1-2, with a tentative D call TRBD1 (5 bases). The V end was cut by 1 base, the J end by 8 bases, with 17 bases between. Germline V gives CDR1 MDHEN, CDR2 SYDVKM. The CDR3 totals 15 residues. Here the CDR3 DNA reads TGTGCCAGCAGTTTATCCCTACAGGTATTCGGAGGCTACACCTTC. This encodes CASSLSLQVFGGYTF.

This clonotype was recorded a few times. The chain joins TRBV10-2 to TRBJ1-1, with D uncertain. Per the germline V gene, CDR1 is WSHSY and CDR2 is SAAADI. V lost 6 bases and J 1 base, leaving 12 bases between the germline ends. The CDR3 is 14 residues long. CDR3 nucleotides: TGCGCCAGCAGGGCCGGACGGAAGAACACTGAAGCTTTCTTT. Translated: CASRAGRKNTEAFF.

The genes are TRBV14 and TRBJ2-7; TRBD2 might be the D (6 bases). CDR3 length equals 14 residues. Deletions cut 1 base from V and 3 bases from J, with 10 bases between. Germline V CDR1 and CDR2: SGHDN, FVKESK. CDR3 DNA: TGTGCCAGCAGCCAAGTAACCGGGGGCTACGAGCAGTACGTC. Its translation is CASSQVTGGYEQYV.

This clonotype has ten or more counts. The rearrangement links TRBV6-6 to TRBJ2-1; 10 nucleotides match TRBD2. The V gene end was trimmed by 0 bases and the J gene end by 0 bases; junction bases not matched to a gene: 11. From germline, CDR1 is MNHNY and CDR2 SVGAGI (reference sequence). CDR3 length equals 20 residues. The CDR3: CASSYSEAGGPGSSYNEQFF. The CDR3 region has the DNA TGTGCCAGCAGTTACTCTGAAGCGGGGGGGCCCGGAAGCTCCTACAATGAGCAGTTCTTC.

CDR3 loop: CASSSTGMEQYF. The CDR3 DNA follows: TGTGCCAGCAGTTCGACAGGGATGGAGCAGTACTTC. The genes are TRBV12-3 or TRBV12-4 and TRBJ2-7; 7 bases line up with TRBD1. The CDR3 sequence is 12 residues long. V gave up 4 bases and J gave up 7 bases; unmatched junction bases: 4.

Concerning this clonotype itself: A much bigger clone sits one base away, suggesting this may be a read error. This rearrangement joins TRBV7-9 to TRBJ1-1; D perhaps matches TRBD1 (6 bases). The length of the CDR3 is 13 residues. Germline assignment: CDR1 SEHNR and CDR2 FQNEAQ (reference sequence). This CDR3 is CTSSSTGKPEAFF. The CDR3 region has the DNA TGTACCAGCAGCTCAACAGGGAAGCCTGAAGCTTTCTTT.

This clonotype was detected only a few times. The V gene is TRBV6-2 or TRBV6-3, the J gene TRBJ2-1; D may be TRBD2 (6 bases). Germline CDR1 MNHEY, CDR2 SVGEGT. The CDR3 has 15 amino acids. V gave up 0 bases and J gave up 8 bases, with 14 bases separating them. CDR3 nucleotides: TGTGCCAGCAGTTACTCAAGGAACTCGGGGGATGAGCAGTTCTTC. Protein: CASSYSRNSGDEQFF.

This clonotype was seen more than once but under ten times. V gene TRBV6-5 combines with J gene TRBJ2-5; D is uncertain. V was trimmed by 0 bases and J by 0 bases, leaving 11 bases between them. CDR1 and CDR2 (germline): MNHEY, SVGAGI. CDR3 size: 16 residues. DNA of the CDR3: TGTGCCAGCAGTTACTCGACTCATTCGTACCAAGAGACCCAGTACTTC. It encodes CASSYSTHSYQETQYF.

This rearrangement joins TRBV29-1 to TRBJ1-2, with D hard to call. Germline loops: CDR1 SQVTM, CDR2 ANQGSEA. Between the trimmed V and J ends, which lost 2 bases and 5 bases, there was a span of 12 bases. This CDR3 contains 13 residues. The CDR3 bases are TGCAGCGTTGAACTATGGGGAGTGTATGGCTACACCTTC. Protein product: CSVELWGVYGYTF.

This clonotype has only a few counts. The chain couples TRBV7-6 to TRBJ2-1, with D perhaps matching TRBD1 (5 bases). Germline V CDR1 and CDR2: SGHVS, FNYEAQ. The length of the CDR3 is 13 residues. V was pared by 6 bases and J by 14 bases, with 20 bases between. The CDR3 sequence: CASSPWAQGPEFF. The CDR3 region has the DNA TGTGCCAGCAGTCCCTGGGCCCAGGGTCCGGAGTTCTTC.

This chain joins TRBV25-1 and TRBJ2-1; no firm D call. The CDR3 covers 13 residues. V was pared by 3 bases and J by 8 bases, with 11 bases between. Germline CDR1 and CDR2: MGHDK and SYGVNS. The CDR3 DNA sequence: TGTGCCAGCAGTGACGTCGAGGAAGATGAGCAGTTCTTC. This gives the protein CASSDVEEDEQFF.

Regarding this clonotype: The missing conserved phenylalanine or tryptophan at the end of this CDR3 makes a read error likely. The chain employs TRBV5-6 and TRBJ1-5; D not resolved. V was pared by 4 bases and J by 4 bases, with 6 bases between. This CDR3 contains 12 residues. The germline V gene has CDR1 SGHDT and CDR2 YYEEEE. The CDR3 DNA is TGTGCCAGCAGCCTACTGAATCAGCCCCAGCATTAT. Encoded protein: CASSLLNQPQHY.

This chain links TRBV13 with TRBJ1-1; no clear D gene. The CDR3 has 16 amino acids. The germline V gene encodes CDR1 PRHDT and CDR2 FYEKMQ (reference sequence). Trimming cost V 4 bases and J 7 bases, with 22 bases left between them. CDR3 DNA sequence: TGTGCCAGCAGCTCCGCCGGACCTGGACTTTTGATTGAAGCTTTCTTT. Translation gives CASSSAGPGLLIEAFF.

The gene calls are TRBV5-5 and TRBJ2-7; possible D gene TRBD1, 5 bases. Trimming left V 5 bases short and J 1 base short, with 16 bases between. The CDR3 loop spans 15 amino acids. Germline CDR1 and CDR2: SGHKS and YYEKEE (reference sequence). The CDR3 spells CASSPAGAGSYEQYF. CDR3 sequence (DNA): TGTGCCAGCAGTCCCGCCGGTGCAGGGTCCTACGAGCAGTACTTC.

This chain connects TRBV27 to TRBJ1-2; D is uncertain. Trimming took 6 bases from V and 4 from J, leaving 12 bases between them. Germline values: CDR1 MNHEY, CDR2 SMNVEV (reference sequence). The CDR3 has 13 amino acids. For the CDR3, the DNA is TGTGCCAGCAGCGGACCCCAGGTCTATGGCTACACCTTC. Protein product: CASSGPQVYGYTF.

The chain employs TRBV11-1 and TRBJ2-1; TRBD2 matches 10 bases. The CDR3 totals 17 residues. V was pared by 3 bases and J by 5 bases, with 10 bases of the junction left unmatched. Germline assignment: CDR1 SGHAT and CDR2 FQDESV (reference sequence). CDR3 bases: TGTGCCAGCAGCTTGGAGCGGGGGGGCAACCTGAACAATGAGCAGTTCTTC. Its translation is CASSLERGGNLNNEQFF.

Details on this clonotype: A read error may be the cause here, since a much bigger clone is one base away. This CDR3 fails to terminate in the conserved phenylalanine or tryptophan, so it likely reflects a read error. The gene calls are TRBV7-2 and TRBJ2-1, with D possibly TRBD1 on 6 matching bases. Per germline, CDR1 SGHTA and CDR2 FQGNSA. V dropped 2 bases and J dropped 7 bases, with 9 bases sitting between them. The CDR3 consists of 13 residues. DNA for the CDR3: TGTGCCAGCAGCTTAACAGGGCTTAATGAGCAGTTCTCC. Translated: CASSLTGLNEQFS.

V usage is TRBV7-9 and J usage is TRBJ2-3; TRBD1 or TRBD2 may be the D gene (5 bases each). Germline values: CDR1 SEHNR, CDR2 FQNEAQ (reference sequence). This CDR3 is built from 14 residues. Trimming removed 3 bases at V and 11 bases at J, with 18 bases between. CDR3 bases: TGTGCCAGCAGCTTTCCTCGAGGCCGGGGCGAGCAGTATTTT. It is translated as CASSFPRGRGEQYF.

The sample holds a few counts of this clonotype. One junction end disagrees with the germline gene, perhaps due to a read error. The chain combines TRBV7-6 with TRBJ2-7; no clear D gene. This CDR3 contains 14 residues. Germline values: CDR1 SGHVS, CDR2 FNYEAQ. In DNA, the CDR3 is TGTGCCAGCAGCATAGCCACTGCCTCCTACGAGCAGTACTTC. Residues: CASSIATASYEQYF.

The sample holds a few counts of this clonotype. The chain employs TRBV7-9 and TRBJ2-1; D uncertain. Trimming removed 7 bases at V and 5 bases at J, with 15 bases between. CDR3 length: 14 residues. The germline V gene has CDR1 SEHNR and CDR2 FQNEAQ (reference sequence). DNA for the CDR3: TGTGCCAGCACCCAGCTTCAGGTAAACAATGAGCAGTTCTTC. This translates into CASTQLQVNNEQFF.

This clonotype appeared many times. CDR3 sequence: CAISGGPGNTIYF. The CDR3 bases are TGTGCCATCAGTGGAGGGCCTGGAAACACCATATATTTT. The chain uses TRBV10-3 and TRBJ1-3, with D unclear. Per germline, CDR1 ENHRY and CDR2 SYGVKD. Trimming removed 4 bases from V and 2 bases from J, with 6 bases in between. CDR3 length equals 13 residues.

J is TRBJ2-2 and V is TRBV20-1; D may match TRBD1 or TRBD2 (5 bases each). Germline V gene sequence: CDR1 DFQATT, CDR2 SNEGSKA (reference sequence). With 4 bases removed from V and 5 bases from J, the gap between germline ends came to 17 bases. The CDR3 runs 15 residues. CDR3 coding DNA: TGCAGTGCTAATCCCTTGGGGGTTAGAACCGGGGAGCTGTTTTTT. It encodes CSANPLGVRTGELFF.